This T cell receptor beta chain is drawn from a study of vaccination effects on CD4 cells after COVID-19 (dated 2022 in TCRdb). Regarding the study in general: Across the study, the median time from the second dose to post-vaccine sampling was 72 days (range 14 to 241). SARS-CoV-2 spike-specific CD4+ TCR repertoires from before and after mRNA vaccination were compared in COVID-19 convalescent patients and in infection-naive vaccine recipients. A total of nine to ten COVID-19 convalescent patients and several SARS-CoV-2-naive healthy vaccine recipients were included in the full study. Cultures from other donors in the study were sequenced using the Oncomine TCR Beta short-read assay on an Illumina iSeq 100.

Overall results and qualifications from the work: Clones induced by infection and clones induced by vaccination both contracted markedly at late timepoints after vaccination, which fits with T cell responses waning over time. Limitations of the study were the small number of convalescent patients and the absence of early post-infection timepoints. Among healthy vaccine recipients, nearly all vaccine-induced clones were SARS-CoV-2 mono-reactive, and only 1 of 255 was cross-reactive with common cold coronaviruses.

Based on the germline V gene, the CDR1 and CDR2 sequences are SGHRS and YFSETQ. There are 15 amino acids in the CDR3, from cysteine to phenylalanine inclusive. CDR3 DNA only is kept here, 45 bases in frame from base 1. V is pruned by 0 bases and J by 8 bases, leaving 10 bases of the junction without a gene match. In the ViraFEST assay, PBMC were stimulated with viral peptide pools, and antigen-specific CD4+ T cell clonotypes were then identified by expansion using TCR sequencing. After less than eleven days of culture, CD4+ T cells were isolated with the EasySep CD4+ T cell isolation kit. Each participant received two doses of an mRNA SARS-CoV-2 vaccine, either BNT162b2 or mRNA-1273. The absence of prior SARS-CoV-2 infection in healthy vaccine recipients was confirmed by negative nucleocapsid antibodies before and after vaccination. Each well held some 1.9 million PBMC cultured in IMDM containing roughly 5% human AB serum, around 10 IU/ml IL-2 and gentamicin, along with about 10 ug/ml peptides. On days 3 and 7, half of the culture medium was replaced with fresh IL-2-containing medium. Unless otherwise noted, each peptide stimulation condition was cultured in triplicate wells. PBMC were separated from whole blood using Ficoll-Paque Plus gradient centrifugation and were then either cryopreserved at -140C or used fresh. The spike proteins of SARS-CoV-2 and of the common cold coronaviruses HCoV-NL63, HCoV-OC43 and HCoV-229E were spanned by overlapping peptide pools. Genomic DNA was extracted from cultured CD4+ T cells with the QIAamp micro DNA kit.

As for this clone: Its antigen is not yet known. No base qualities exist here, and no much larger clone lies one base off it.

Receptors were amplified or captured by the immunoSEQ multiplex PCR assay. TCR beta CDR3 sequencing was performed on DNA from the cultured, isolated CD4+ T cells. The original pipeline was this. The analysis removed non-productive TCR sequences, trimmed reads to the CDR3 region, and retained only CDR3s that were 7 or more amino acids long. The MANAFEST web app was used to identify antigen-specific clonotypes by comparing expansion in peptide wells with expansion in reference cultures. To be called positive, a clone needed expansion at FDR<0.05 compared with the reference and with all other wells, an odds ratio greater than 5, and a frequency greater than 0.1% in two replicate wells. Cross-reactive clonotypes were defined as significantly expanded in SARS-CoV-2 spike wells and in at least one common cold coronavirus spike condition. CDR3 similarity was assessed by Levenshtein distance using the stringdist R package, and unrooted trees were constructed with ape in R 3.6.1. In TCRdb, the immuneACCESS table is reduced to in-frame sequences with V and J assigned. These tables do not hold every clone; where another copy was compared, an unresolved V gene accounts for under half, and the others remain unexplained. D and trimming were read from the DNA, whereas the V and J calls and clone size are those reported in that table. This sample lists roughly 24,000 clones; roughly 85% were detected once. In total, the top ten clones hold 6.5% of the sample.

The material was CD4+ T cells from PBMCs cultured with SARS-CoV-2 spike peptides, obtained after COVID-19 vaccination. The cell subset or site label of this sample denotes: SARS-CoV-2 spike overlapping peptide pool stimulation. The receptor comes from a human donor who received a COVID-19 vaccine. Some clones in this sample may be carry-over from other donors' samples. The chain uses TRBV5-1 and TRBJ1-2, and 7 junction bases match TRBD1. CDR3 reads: CASSLDVTGNRGYTF. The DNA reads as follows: TGCGCCAGCAGCTTGGATGTGACAGGGAATAGAGGCTACACCTTC.